This is a list of T cell receptor beta chains from one sample in a study of blood T cell repertoires in COVID-19. Here immunoSEQ multiplex PCR was the method, and the copy in TCRdb shows in-frame clones only, minus some. The data contain roughly 350,000 clones, over 70% of them singletons. The sample comprised peripheral blood. These receptors originate from a woman in her forties or fifties with COVID-19, enrolled during active disease. The CDR3 runs from the conserved cysteine through the conserved F or W. D genes are given only for firm matches. Size values are once, few and many counts, or a class for expanded clones, and some rows have none.

len,abundance,d_gene,j_gene,v_gene,CDR3nt,CDR3aa
13,-,-,TRBJ1-2,TRBV18,TGTGCCAGCGTGCCGGACAGCCTCTATGGCTACACCTTC,CASVPDSLYGYTF
14,-,TRBD2,TRBJ2-5,TRBV6-5,TGTGCCAGCGGGCCTAGCGGAGGAGGGGAGACCCAGTACTTC,CASGPSGGGETQYF
14,-,TRBD2,TRBJ2-2,TRBV10-2,TGCGCCAGCAGGGCGGGAGGGCCAGGAAGGGAGCTGTTTTTT,CASRAGGPGRELFF
11,-,-,TRBJ1-2,TRBV4-3,TGCGCCAGCAGCCAAGATACACCTCAGACATTC,CASSQDTPQTF
22,-,TRBD1,TRBJ2-2,TRBV12-5,TGTGCTAGTGGTCCTCGTCCGTATGGGACAGGCTTCAGGTCAGGGGTCACCGGGGAGCTGTTTTTT,CASGPRPYGTGFRSGVTGELFF
12,few,-,TRBJ1-1,TRBV19,TGTGCCAGTAGGCAGGGACTAACTGAAGCTTTCTTT,CASRQGLTEAFF
13,few,-,TRBJ2-2,TRBV29-1,TGCAGCGCCGGACAGAAGAACACCGGGGAGCTGTTTTTT,CSAGQKNTGELFF
15,-,TRBD2,TRBJ2-1,TRBV6-1,TGTGCCAGCAGTGAAGGCAGCGGGAGTGGCAATGAGCAGTTCTTC,CASSEGSGSGNEQFF
13,-,-,TRBJ2-3,TRBV12-3/TRBV12-4,TGTGCCAGCAGTTTGGTCACAGGGTCTACGCAGTATTTT,CASSLVTGSTQYF
15,once,-,TRBJ1-2,TRBV5-8,TGTGCCAGCACCCAAGCCCCGTCACAGGGCTATGGCTACACCTTC,CASTQAPSQGYGYTF
16,-,TRBD1,TRBJ2-2,TRBV10-1,TGCGCCAGCAGCGACCCGGGACAGGCGAACACCGGGGAGCTGTTTTTT,CASSDPGQANTGELFF
15,-,TRBD2,TRBJ2-1,TRBV11-2,TGTGCCAGCAGGCCGCTAGCGGGAGGGTACAATGAGCAGTTCTTC,CASRPLAGGYNEQFF
14,-,TRBD1,TRBJ1-6,TRBV19,TGTGCCAGTAGTATCGGGGACAGCAATTCACCCCTCCACTTT,CASSIGDSNSPLHF
18,-,TRBD2,TRBJ2-7,TRBV7-2,TGTGCCAGCAGCCGCGCCGCCACCGGGACTAGCGGGAGTTACGAGCAGTACTTC,CASSRAATGTSGSYEQYF
18,few,-,TRBJ2-6,TRBV5-1,TGCGCCAGCAGCTTCCTGAGCGGAGGAACCTCTGGGGCCAACGTCCTGACTTTC,CASSFLSGGTSGANVLTF
13,-,-,TRBJ1-5,TRBV12-3/TRBV12-4,TGTGCCAGCAGTCAGGGCGTCAATCAGCCCCAGCATTTT,CASSQGVNQPQHF
13,-,TRBD1,TRBJ1-5,TRBV27,TGTGCCAGCAGTGGGACAGGAAATCAGCCCCAGCATTTT,CASSGTGNQPQHF
13,-,-,TRBJ1-2,TRBV19,TGTGCCAGTAGTCTCAGTCAGGTCTATGGCTACACCTTC,CASSLSQVYGYTF
18,-,-,TRBJ2-7,TRBV4-3,TGCGCCAGCAGCCAAGTCGGTGGAGGTACCGGGGTCGCTTACGAGCAGTACTTC,CASSQVGGGTGVAYEQYF